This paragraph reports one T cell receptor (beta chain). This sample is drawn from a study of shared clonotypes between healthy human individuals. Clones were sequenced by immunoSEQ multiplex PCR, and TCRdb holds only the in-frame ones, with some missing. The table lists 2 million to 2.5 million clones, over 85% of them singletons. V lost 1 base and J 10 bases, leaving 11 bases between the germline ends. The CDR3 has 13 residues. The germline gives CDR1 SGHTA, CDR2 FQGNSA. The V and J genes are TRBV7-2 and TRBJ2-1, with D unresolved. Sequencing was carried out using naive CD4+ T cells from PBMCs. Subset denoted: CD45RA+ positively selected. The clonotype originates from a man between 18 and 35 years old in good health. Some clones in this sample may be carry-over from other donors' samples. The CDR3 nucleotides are TGTGCCAGCAGCTTAGGGCAAGTAGAGGAGCAGTTCTTC. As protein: CASSLGQVEEQFF.